This TCR beta chain was identified in a study of regulatory T cells in long-lasting Graves disease. Looking at the study overall: Graves' patients, diagnosed recently, had received antithyroid drugs under 3 months.

To make TCR beta libraries, researchers used iRepertoire HTBI primers and Arm-PCR of CDR3 regions. The authors' processing: Taken together, the samples had around 60 TRBV and more than twelve TRBJ segments identified. A single record per CDR3 protein comes from TCRdb applying MiXCR to the multiplex PCR reads. Here the V and J calls rest on TCRdb's processing, not on the authors' analysis. This sample has fewer than 350,000 distinct CDR3 sequences, with 15% to 20% found just once. This clonotype was observed many times. Its specificity is unknown. Overall study results and limits: It was possible that the small sample size reduced accuracy. When disease was persistent, TRBV28, TRBJ1-2 and TRBJ2-5 were the favored segments.

The V gene lost 4 bases and the J gene lost 6 bases, with 8 bases spanning the gap. Germline assignment: CDR1 KGHDR and CDR2 SFDVKD. CDR3 length: 13 residues. Time point defined: newly diagnosed GD, antithyroid drugs for less than 3 months. PBMC-derived RNA was used for the TCR library. Sequenced material: peripheral blood mononuclear cells (PBMCs), taken at new diagnosis, from a patient treated with antithyroid drugs. The chain couples TRBV24-1 to TRBJ2-2; TRBD2 might be the D (6 bases). This receptor was taken from a female donor with Graves disease. This CDR3 is CATSEVAAGELFF. CDR3 bases: TGTGCCACCAGTGAGGTAGCGGCCGGGGAGCTGTTTTTT.